This TCR beta chain was identified during a study of blood T cells in healthy people across ages. J lost 1 base, V lost 5 bases, and 5 bases had no gene match. Germline V gives CDR1 DFQATT, CDR2 SNEGSKA (reference sequence). This CDR3 has 14 residues. This clonotype was counted between two and nine times. Samples had at least 7 million PBMCs isolated from them. A second about 6 to 11 cycle PCR used barcoded and J-beta primers. TCRdb re-called the 5' RACE reads through MiXCR, storing one row per CDR3 protein. The table has about 1.4 million distinct CDR3 sequences, almost 60% seen once. Material for sequencing was blood. The sequence was obtained from a young man in good health. The V call is TRBV20-1, the J call TRBJ2-7; 10 nucleotides align to TRBD2. The CDR3 loop is CSAQKAGGSYEQYF. The CDR3 nucleotides read TGCAGTGCTCAGAAAGCGGGAGGGTCCTACGAGCAGTACTTC.